This TCR beta chain was identified during a study of cytomegalovirus exposure and HLA in healthy donors. Overall study results and limits: In vitro confirmation showed three CMV-associated chains to be CMV antigen specific. More clonal expansion characterized HLA-associated TCR beta chains than equally common others in a later analysis.

Both 60 Vbeta primers and 13 Jbeta primers went into the PCR. Clones were read by immunoSEQ multiplex PCR, and TCRdb kept only the in-frame ones, dropping some. The table shows some 150,000 clones, with approximately 80% occurring only once. Concerning this clone itself: Its specificity is unknown.

The CDR3 runs 16 residues. Trimming took 4 bases from V and 7 from J; bases not matched to a gene: 12. The germline V gene encodes CDR1 KGHSH and CDR2 LQKENI. The chain uses TRBV18 and TRBJ2-1; 8 bases are a match to TRBD1. The sample consisted of PBMCs. This clonotype was obtained from a middle-aged woman in good health and CMV-seronegative. Written as DNA, the CDR3 is TGTGCCAGCTCACAAGGACAGGGAGGCCGATCTAATGAGCAGTTCTTC. It encodes CASSQGQGGRSNEQFF.